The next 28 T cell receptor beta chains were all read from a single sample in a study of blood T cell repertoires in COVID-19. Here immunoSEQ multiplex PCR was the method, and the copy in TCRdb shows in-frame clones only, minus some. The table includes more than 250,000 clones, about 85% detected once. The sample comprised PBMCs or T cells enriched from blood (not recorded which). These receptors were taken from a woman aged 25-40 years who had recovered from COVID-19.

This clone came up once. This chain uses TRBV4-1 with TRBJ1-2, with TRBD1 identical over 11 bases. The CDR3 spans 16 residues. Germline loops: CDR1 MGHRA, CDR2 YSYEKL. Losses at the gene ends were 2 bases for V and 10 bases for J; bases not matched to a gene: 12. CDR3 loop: CASSQSTPGQGVYYTF. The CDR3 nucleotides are TGCGCCAGCAGCCAAAGCACTCCGGGACAGGGGGTCTACTACACCTTC.

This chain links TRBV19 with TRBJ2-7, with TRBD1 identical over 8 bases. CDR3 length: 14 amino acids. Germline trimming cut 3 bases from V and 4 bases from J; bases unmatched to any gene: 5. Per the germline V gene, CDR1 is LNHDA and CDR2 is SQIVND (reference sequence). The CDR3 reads CASSILHRGYEQYF. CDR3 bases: TGTGCCAGTAGTATTTTGCACAGGGGGTACGAGCAGTACTTC.

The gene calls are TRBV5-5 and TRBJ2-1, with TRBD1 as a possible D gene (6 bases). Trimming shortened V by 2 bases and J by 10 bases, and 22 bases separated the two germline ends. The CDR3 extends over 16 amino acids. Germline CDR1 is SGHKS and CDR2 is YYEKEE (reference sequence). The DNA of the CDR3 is TGTGCCAGCAGCTTTCTTGGGCAGGGGATCCTCGGAGAGCAGTTCTTC. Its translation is CASSFLGQGILGEQFF. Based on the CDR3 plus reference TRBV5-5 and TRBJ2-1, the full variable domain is DAGVTQSPTHLIKTRGQQVTLRCSPISGHKSVSWYQQVLGQGPQFIFQYYEKEERGRGNFPDRFSARQFPNYSSELNVNALLLGDSALYLCASSFLGQGILGEQFFGPGTRLTVL.

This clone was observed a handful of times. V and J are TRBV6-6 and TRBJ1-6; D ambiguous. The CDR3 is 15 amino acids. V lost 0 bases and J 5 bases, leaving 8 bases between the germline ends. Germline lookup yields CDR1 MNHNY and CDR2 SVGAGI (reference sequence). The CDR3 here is CASSYSGLDNSPLHF. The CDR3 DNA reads TGTGCCAGCAGTTACTCGGGCCTCGATAATTCACCCCTCCACTTT.

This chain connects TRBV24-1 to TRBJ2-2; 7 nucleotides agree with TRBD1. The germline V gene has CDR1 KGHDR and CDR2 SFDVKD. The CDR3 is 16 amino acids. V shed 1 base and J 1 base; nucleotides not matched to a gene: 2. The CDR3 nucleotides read TGTGCCACCAGTGATTTTAGGGGGCTGAACACCGGGGAGCTGTTTTTT. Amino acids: CATSDFRGLNTGELFF.

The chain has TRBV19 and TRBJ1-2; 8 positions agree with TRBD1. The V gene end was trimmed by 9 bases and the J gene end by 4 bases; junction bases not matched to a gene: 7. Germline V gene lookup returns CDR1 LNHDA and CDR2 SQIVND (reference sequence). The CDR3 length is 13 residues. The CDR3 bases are TGTGCCAGCAAGCTACAGGGGGTCTATGGCTACACCTTC. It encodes CASKLQGVYGYTF.

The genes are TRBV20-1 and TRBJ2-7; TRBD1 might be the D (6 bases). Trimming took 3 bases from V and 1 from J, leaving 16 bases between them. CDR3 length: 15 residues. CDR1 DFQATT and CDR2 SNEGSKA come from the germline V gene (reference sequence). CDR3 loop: CSASRSQGSSYEQYF. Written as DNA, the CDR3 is TGCAGTGCTAGTAGGTCACAGGGATCTTCCTACGAGCAGTACTTC.

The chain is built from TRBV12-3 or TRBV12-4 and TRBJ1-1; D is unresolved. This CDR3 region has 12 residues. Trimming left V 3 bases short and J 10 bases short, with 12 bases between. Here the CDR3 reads CASSLRGHVAFF. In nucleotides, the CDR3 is TGTGCCAGCAGTTTGCGGGGTCACGTAGCTTTCTTT.

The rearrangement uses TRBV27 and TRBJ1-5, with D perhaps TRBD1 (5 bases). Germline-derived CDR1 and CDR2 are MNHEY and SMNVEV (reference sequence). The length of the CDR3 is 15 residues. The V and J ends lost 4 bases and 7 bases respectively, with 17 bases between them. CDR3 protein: CASSSPGVVGQPQHF. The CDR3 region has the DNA TGTGCCAGCAGTTCGCCGGGGGTGGTCGGGCAGCCCCAGCATTTT.

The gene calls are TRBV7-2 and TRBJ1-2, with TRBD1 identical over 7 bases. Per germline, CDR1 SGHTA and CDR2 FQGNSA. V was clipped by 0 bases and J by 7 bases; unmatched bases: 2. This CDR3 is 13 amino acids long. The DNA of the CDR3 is TGTGCCAGCAGCTTAGCAGGGGGCGGTGGCTACACCTTC. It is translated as CASSLAGGGGYTF.

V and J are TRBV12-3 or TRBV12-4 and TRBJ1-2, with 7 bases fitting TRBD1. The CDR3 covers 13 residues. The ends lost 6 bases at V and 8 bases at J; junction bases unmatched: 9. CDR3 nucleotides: TGTGCCAGCAGCCTACAGGGGAGTAAGGGCTACACCTTC. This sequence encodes CASSLQGSKGYTF.

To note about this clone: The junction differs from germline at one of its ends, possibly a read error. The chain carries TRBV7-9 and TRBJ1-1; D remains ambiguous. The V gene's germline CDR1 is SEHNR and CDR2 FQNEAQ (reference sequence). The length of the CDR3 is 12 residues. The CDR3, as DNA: TGTGCCAGCAGCTTAGCTAGCCCACGGTTTTCATTT. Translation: CASSLASPRFSF.

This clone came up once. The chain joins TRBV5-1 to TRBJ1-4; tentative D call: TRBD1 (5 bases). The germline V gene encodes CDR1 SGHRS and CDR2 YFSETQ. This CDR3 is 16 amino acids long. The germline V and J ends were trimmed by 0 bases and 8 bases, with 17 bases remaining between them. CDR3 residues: CASSLGSTSSGEKLFF. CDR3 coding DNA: TGCGCCAGCAGCTTGGGTTCGACGTCTTCAGGGGAAAAACTGTTTTTT.

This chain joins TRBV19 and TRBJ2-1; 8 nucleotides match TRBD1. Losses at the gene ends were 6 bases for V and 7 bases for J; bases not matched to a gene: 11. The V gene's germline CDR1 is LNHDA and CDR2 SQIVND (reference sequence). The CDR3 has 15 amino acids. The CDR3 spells CASSPTGTGGNEQFF. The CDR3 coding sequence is TGTGCCAGTAGCCCGACCGGGACAGGCGGGAATGAGCAGTTCTTC.

In nucleotides, the CDR3 is TGTGCCTGGAGTGGACAGGCGCCTAGCACAGATACGCAGTATTTT. It specifies CAWSGQAPSTDTQYF. This sequence joins TRBV30 and TRBJ2-3; tentative D call: TRBD1 (6 bases). Germline values: CDR1 GTSNPN, CDR2 SVGIG (reference sequence). The CDR3 totals 15 residues. V dropped 1 base and J dropped 0 bases, with 11 bases sitting between them. The whole variable domain, filled in from reference TRBV30 and TRBJ2-3, reads SQTIHQWPATLVQPVGSPLSLECTVEGTSNPNLYWYRQAAGRGLQLLFYSVGIGQISSEVPQNLSASRPQDRQFILSSKKLLLSDSGFYLCAWSGQAPSTDTQYFGPGTRLTVL.

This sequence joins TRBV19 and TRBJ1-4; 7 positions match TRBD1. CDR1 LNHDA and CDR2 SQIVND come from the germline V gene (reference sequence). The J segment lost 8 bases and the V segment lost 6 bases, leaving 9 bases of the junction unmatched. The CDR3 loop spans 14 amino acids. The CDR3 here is CASRKQGRREKLFF. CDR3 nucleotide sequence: TGTGCCAGTAGGAAACAGGGGAGACGGGAAAAACTGTTTTTT.

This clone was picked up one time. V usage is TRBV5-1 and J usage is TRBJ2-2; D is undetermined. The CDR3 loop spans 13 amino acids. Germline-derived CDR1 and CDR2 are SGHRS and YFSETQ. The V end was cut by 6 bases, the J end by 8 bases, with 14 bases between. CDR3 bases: TGCGCCAGCACCCAGTTACCAGAAGGGGAGCTGTTTTTT. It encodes CASTQLPEGELFF.

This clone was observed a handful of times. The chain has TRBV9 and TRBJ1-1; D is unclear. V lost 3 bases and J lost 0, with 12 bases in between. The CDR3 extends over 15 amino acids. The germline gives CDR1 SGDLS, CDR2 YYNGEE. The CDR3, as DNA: TGTGCCAGCAGCGAACAGACCAATTTGAACACTGAAGCTTTCTTT. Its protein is CASSEQTNLNTEAFF.

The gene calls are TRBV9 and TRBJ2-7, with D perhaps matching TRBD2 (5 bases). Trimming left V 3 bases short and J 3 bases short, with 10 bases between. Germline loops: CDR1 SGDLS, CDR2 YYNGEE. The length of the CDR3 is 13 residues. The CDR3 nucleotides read TGTGCCAGCAGCGAAGGACGGGGCTACGAGCAGTACTTC. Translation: CASSEGRGYEQYF.

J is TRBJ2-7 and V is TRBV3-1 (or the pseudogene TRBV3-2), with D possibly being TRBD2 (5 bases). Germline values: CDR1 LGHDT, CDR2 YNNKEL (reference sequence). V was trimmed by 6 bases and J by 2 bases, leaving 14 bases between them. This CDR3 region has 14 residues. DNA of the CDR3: TGTGCCAGCAGTCAAACGGGGAACACCTACGAGCAGTACTTC. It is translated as CASSQTGNTYEQYF.

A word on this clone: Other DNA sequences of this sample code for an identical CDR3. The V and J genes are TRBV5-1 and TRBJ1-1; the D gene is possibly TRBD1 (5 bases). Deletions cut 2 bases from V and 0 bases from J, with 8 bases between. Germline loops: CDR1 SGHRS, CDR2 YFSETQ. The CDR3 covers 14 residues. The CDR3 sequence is CASSFGGMNTEAFF. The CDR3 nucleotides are TGCGCCAGCAGCTTTGGGGGGATGAACACTGAAGCTTTCTTT.

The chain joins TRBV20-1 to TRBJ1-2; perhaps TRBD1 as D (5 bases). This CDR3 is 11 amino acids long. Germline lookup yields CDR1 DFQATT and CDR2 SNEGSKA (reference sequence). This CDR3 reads CMIPRGNGYTF. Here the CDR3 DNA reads TGCATGATCCCAAGGGGAAATGGCTACACCTTC.

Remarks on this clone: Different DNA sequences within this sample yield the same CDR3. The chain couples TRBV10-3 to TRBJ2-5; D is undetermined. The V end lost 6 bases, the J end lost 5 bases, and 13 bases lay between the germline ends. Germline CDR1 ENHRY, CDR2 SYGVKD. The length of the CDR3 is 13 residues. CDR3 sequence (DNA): TGTGCCATCAGAGGCACGGCACAGGAGACCCAGTACTTC. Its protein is CAIRGTAQETQYF.

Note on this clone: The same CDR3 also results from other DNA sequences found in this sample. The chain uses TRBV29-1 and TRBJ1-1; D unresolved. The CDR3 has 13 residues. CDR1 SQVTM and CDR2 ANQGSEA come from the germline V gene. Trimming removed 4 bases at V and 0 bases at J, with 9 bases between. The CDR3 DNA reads TGCAGCGTTGGGGCCACCCTGAACACTGAAGCTTTCTTT. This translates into CSVGATLNTEAFF.

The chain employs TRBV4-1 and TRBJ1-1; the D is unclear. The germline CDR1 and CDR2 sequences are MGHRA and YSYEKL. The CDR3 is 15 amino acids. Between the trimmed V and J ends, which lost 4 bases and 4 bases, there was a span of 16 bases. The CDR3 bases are TGCGCCAGCAGCCCCCGGTTGAGGGTCGGCACTGAAGCTTTCTTT. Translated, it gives CASSPRLRVGTEAFF.

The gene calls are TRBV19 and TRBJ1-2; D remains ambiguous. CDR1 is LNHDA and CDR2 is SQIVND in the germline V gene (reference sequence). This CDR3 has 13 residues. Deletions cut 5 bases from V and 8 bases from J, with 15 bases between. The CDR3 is CASSFGSGSGYTF. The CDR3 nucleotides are TGTGCCAGTAGTTTTGGCAGCGGGAGCGGCTACACCTTC.

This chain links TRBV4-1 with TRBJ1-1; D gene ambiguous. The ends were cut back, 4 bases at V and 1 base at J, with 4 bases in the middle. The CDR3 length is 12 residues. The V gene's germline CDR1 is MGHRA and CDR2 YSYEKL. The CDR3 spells CASSLSNTEAFF. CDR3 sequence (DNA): TGCGCCAGCAGCCTATCGAACACTGAAGCTTTCTTT.

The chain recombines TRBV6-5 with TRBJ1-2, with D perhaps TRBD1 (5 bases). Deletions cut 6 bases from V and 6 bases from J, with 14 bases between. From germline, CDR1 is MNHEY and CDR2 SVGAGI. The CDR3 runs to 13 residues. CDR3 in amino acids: CASSLEGRDGYTF. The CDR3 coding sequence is TGTGCCAGCAGCCTCGAGGGGAGGGATGGCTACACCTTC.